A selection of T cell receptor beta chains follows, all from one sample in a study of T cell repertoires in cytomegalovirus infection. TCRdb re-analysed the reads in MiXCR, keeping a single row per CDR3 protein. The data hold about 180,000 distinct CDR3 sequences, with under 15% observed a single time. Sequences were obtained from PBMCs. All receptors derive from a human donor in good health (CMV status not recorded). Some clones in this sample may be carry-over from other donors' samples. CDR3s include the opening cysteine and the closing phenylalanine or tryptophan. D genes are given only for firm matches. Size tells how often a clone was seen (once, few, many) or the class of an expanded clone, and some rows leave it out.

abundance	v_gene	d_gene	j_gene	CDR3aa	CDR3nt
.	TRBV12-3/TRBV12-4	.	TRBJ1-2	CASSTTGPRGYTF	TGTGCCAGCAGTACTACCGGGCCGCGGGGCTACACCTTC
few	TRBV28	.	TRBJ2-1	CASSLEGVAYNEQFF	TGTGCCAGCAGTTTAGAGGGTGTCGCCTACAATGAGCAGTTCTTC
many	TRBV7-9	.	TRBJ2-2	CASSSPTTNTGELFF	TGTGCCAGCAGCTCACCGACCACGAACACCGGGGAGCTGTTTTTT
.	TRBV29-1	.	TRBJ1-1	CSVRQPNTEAFF	TGCAGCGTACGACAGCCGAACACTGAAGCTTTCTTT
few	TRBV5-4	.	TRBJ2-3	CASSIGGSTDTQYF	TGTGCCAGCAGCATCGGAGGTAGCACAGATACGCAGTATTTT
.	TRBV5-6	.	TRBJ2-7	CASSSDRRRVEQYF	TGTGCCAGCAGCTCGGACCGTAGGAGAGTCGAGCAGTACTTC
many	TRBV4-2	TRBD1	TRBJ1-5	CASSPRQGTQPQHF	TGTGCCAGCAGCCCCCGACAGGGGACTCAGCCCCAGCATTTT
.	TRBV5-1	.	TRBJ1-2	CASSLNEDGYTF	TGCGCCAGCAGCTTGAACGAGGACGGCTACACCTTC
.	TRBV6-2/TRBV6-3	.	TRBJ2-7	CASRQNGLLYEQYF	TGTGCCAGCAGACAAAACGGACTACTCTACGAGCAGTACTTC
few	TRBV14	.	TRBJ2-3	CASSQDVGGSTDTQYF	TGTGCCAGCAGCCAAGATGTAGGCGGTTCCACAGATACGCAGTATTTT
.	TRBV29-1	.	TRBJ1-1	CSGVIGTEAFF	TGCAGCGGAGTAATTGGGACTGAAGCTTTCTTT
few	TRBV12-3/TRBV12-4	.	TRBJ1-2	CASSLKSAETGYTF	TGTGCCAGCAGTTTAAAATCTGCCGAGACTGGCTACACCTTC
many	TRBV20-1	.	TRBJ2-5	CSAISREVSYQETQYF	TGCAGTGCTATTTCTCGGGAAGTATCCTATCAAGAGACCCAGTACTTC
many	TRBV12-3/TRBV12-4	.	TRBJ2-7	CASSLVQGGEQYF	TGTGCCAGCAGTTTGGTTCAGGGAGGCGAGCAGTACTTC
.	TRBV11-2	.	TRBJ1-6	CASSLTRWVNNSPLHF	TGTGCCAGCAGCTTAACCCGATGGGTGAATAATTCACCCCTCCACTTT
many	TRBV13	.	TRBJ2-2	CASSRAGGRRTGELFF	TGTGCCAGCAGCCGGGCCGGGGGACGTAGGACCGGGGAGCTGTTTTTT
many	TRBV7-2	.	TRBJ2-7	CASSNTGHLSYEQYF	TGTGCCAGCAGCAATACGGGACACTTATCATACGAGCAGTACTTC
.	TRBV29-1	.	TRBJ1-4	CSVEGGPTNEKLFF	TGCAGCGTTGAAGGGGGGCCAACTAATGAAAAACTGTTTTTT
.	TRBV20-1	TRBD1	TRBJ1-2	CSARDPGDSYGYTF	TGCAGTGCTAGAGATCCCGGGGACAGTTATGGCTACACCTTC
.	TRBV28	TRBD2	TRBJ2-1	CASSSAGGQMNEQFF	TGTGCCAGCAGTTCAGCGGGAGGGCAGATGAATGAGCAGTTCTTC
many	TRBV7-2	.	TRBJ2-5	CASSNGDRKETQYF	TGTGCCAGCAGCAACGGGGACCGAAAAGAGACCCAGTACTTC
few	TRBV6-5	TRBD2	TRBJ2-3	CASSYKPGLAGKTDTQYF	TGTGCCAGCAGTTACAAACCGGGACTAGCGGGAAAGACAGATACGCAGTATTTT
many	TRBV6-5	.	TRBJ1-1	CASSYGQNMNTEAFF	TGTGCCAGCAGTTACGGGCAGAACATGAACACTGAAGCTTTCTTT
many	TRBV19	.	TRBJ1-3	CASNRTPNTIYF	TGTGCCAGTAACCGGACCCCCAACACCATATATTTT
many	TRBV12-5	.	TRBJ1-1	CASGLRVNTEAFF	TGTGCTAGTGGTTTGCGAGTGAACACTGAAGCTTTCTTT
.	TRBV14	.	TRBJ2-7	CASSHYGGYEQYF	TGTGCCAGCAGCCACTACGGGGGCTACGAGCAGTACTTC
.	TRBV7-6	.	TRBJ1-1	CASSPKGADNTEAFF	TGTGCCAGCAGCCCTAAAGGGGCCGATAACACTGAAGCTTTCTTT
few	TRBV6-6	.	TRBJ1-1	CASSYSTAAEAFF	TGTGCCAGCAGTTACTCGACGGCCGCTGAAGCTTTCTTT
many	TRBV7-9	.	TRBJ1-4	CASSWGTSGANEKLFF	TGTGCCAGCAGCTGGGGGACCTCTGGGGCTAATGAAAAACTGTTTTTT
once	TRBV20-1	TRBD2	TRBJ2-7	CSAGTSGSGEQYF	TGCAGTGCCGGGACTAGCGGGAGTGGCGAGCAGTACTTC
medium-sized	TRBV7-8	.	TRBJ2-3	CASSLKSREQAQYF	TGTGCCAGCAGCTTAAAGTCGAGGGAGCAAGCGCAGTATTTT
many	TRBV28	TRBD1	TRBJ1-2	CASSPGQGVGGYTF	TGTGCCAGCAGTCCGGGACAGGGAGTCGGTGGCTACACCTTC
.	TRBV29-1	TRBD2	TRBJ2-3	CSVSGLAGVARTDTQYF	TGCAGCGTCTCCGGACTAGCGGGGGTAGCACGCACAGATACGCAGTATTTT
.	TRBV12-3/TRBV12-4	TRBD2	TRBJ2-7	CASSLTSGNYEQYF	TGTGCCAGCAGTTTAACTAGCGGGAACTACGAGCAGTACTTC
few	TRBV27	.	TRBJ1-1	CASSFTTNTEAFF	TGTGCCAGCAGTTTTACCACGAACACTGAAGCTTTCTTT
many	TRBV12-3/TRBV12-4	TRBD1	TRBJ1-1	CATQDRATEAFF	TGTGCCACCCAAGACAGGGCGACTGAAGCTTTCTTT
many	TRBV7-9	.	TRBJ2-1	CASSSWGSPCNEQFF	TGTGCCAGCAGCTCCTGGGGTTCGCCTTGCAATGAGCAGTTCTTC
many	TRBV6-2/TRBV6-3	TRBD2	TRBJ2-1	CASSRSSGGPGYEQFF	TGTGCCAGCAGTCGATCGAGCGGGGGCCCCGGCTATGAGCAGTTCTTC